What follows are 15 T cell receptor beta chains derived from one specimen sequenced in a study of T cell changes during pregnancy in multiple sclerosis. Sequencing was performed with immunoSEQ multiplex PCR; in TCRdb, only in-frame clones are kept and a portion is missing. The sample lists over 35,000 clones, roughly nine tenths occurring once. This specimen was CD4+ T cells from peripheral blood mononuclear cells, taken in the first trimester of pregnancy. These receptors all come from a female donor with multiple sclerosis, enrolled in a pregnancy study.

V usage is TRBV6-5 and J usage is TRBJ1-1, with 7 positions matching TRBD1. Germline V gives CDR1 MNHEY, CDR2 SVGAGI. Losses at the gene ends were 5 bases for V and 7 bases for J; bases not matched to a gene: 4. The CDR3 totals 12 residues. The CDR3 protein is CASSHRDSEAFF. The DNA of the CDR3 is TGTGCCAGCAGTCACCGGGACAGTGAAGCTTTCTTT.

CDR3 sequence reads: CASSGSTQGNTEAFF. In DNA form, the CDR3 reads TGTGCCAGCAGCGGAAGTACGCAGGGGAACACTGAAGCTTTCTTT. The V and J genes are TRBV5-6 and TRBJ1-1, with a weak D call TRBD1 (5 bases). Trimming stripped 4 bases from V and 1 base from J, with 14 bases between. CDR1 is SGHDT and CDR2 is YYEEEE in the germline V gene. CDR3 length equals 15 residues.

Concerning this clone itself: A read error may account for a junction end that differs from germline. CDR3 amino acids: CASSWISGEGQVSGVF. The CDR3, as DNA: TGTGCCAGCAGCTGGATTAGCGGGGAGGGCCAGGTCTCGGGGGTCTTC. The rearrangement uses TRBV5-6 and TRBJ2-1; 8 nucleotides align to TRBD2. Germline CDR1 is SGHDT and CDR2 is YYEEEE. The length of the CDR3 is 16 residues.

J is TRBJ2-4 and V is TRBV6-1; D gene unclear. Trimming left V 1 base short and J 0 bases short, with 10 bases between. CDR3 length equals 16 residues. Germline V gene data show CDR1 as MNHNS and CDR2 as SASEGT. Here the CDR3 reads CASSEGVFRAKNIQYF. The DNA of the CDR3 is TGTGCCAGCAGTGAAGGTGTCTTCCGAGCCAAAAACATTCAGTACTTC.

This sequence joins TRBV5-1 and TRBJ1-1; 7 bases match TRBD1. Germline assignment: CDR1 SGHRS and CDR2 YFSETQ. This CDR3 is 16 amino acids long. V lost 5 bases and J lost 0; bases outside the gene matches: 10. CDR3 sequence (DNA): TGCGCCAGCAGGAATGGCAGAGGGGGCATGAACACTGAAGCTTTCTTT. It is translated as CASRNGRGGMNTEAFF. Full variable domain (remainder filled in from reference TRBV5-1 and TRBJ1-1): KAGVTQTPRYLIKTRGQQVTLSCSPISGHRSVSWYQQTPGQGLQFLFEYFSETQRNKGNFPGRFSGRQFSNSRSEMNVSTLELGDSALYLCASRNGRGGMNTEAFFGQGTRLTVV.

V gene TRBV18 combines with J gene TRBJ2-7; 10 nucleotides line up with TRBD1. The CDR3 runs to 15 residues. The trim removed 5 bases at V and 5 bases at J, leaving 9 bases unmatched. Per the germline V gene, CDR1 is KGHSH and CDR2 is LQKENI. CDR3 nucleotide sequence: TGTGCCAGCTCATTCCCGGGACAGGGGAGAGACGAGCAGTACTTC. Protein sequence: CASSFPGQGRDEQYF.

The chain carries TRBV9 and TRBJ2-1, with TRBD2 identical over 11 bases. CDR1 SGDLS and CDR2 YYNGEE come from the germline V gene. With 2 bases clipped from V and 9 bases from J, the junction kept 7 bases outside the gene matches. The CDR3 loop spans 15 amino acids. CDR3 residues: CASSVLAGGRSEQFF. The DNA of the CDR3 is TGTGCCAGCAGCGTCCTAGCGGGAGGTCGGAGTGAGCAGTTCTTC.

This clone was seen only a few times. This chain joins TRBV18 and TRBJ2-3; TRBD2 aligns across 8 bases. CDR3 length: 14 residues. With V trimmed by 5 bases and J by 5 bases, 6 bases remained unmatched. Germline lookup yields CDR1 KGHSH and CDR2 LQKENI. The DNA for the CDR3 is TGTGCCAGCTCAGCAACTAGCGGAGAAGATACGCAGTATTTT. Translation gives CASSATSGEDTQYF.

The chain joins TRBV5-6 to TRBJ2-7, with 9 bases that match TRBD2. The CDR3 length is 18 residues. V gave up 4 bases and J gave up 3 bases; unmatched junction bases: 17. CDR1 is SGHDT, CDR2 YYEEEE, per germline. CDR3 DNA: TGTGCCAGCAGCCCCCGGCTGACTAGCGGAACTCGGTACTACGAGCAGTACTTC. Protein: CASSPRLTSGTRYYEQYF.

This chain uses TRBV19 with TRBJ2-7; 10 nucleotides align to TRBD1. The CDR3 runs 16 residues. Germline CDR1 is LNHDA and CDR2 is SQIVND (reference sequence). V shed 7 bases and J 2 bases; nucleotides not matched to a gene: 11. The CDR3 DNA follows: TGTGCCAGTACCACCCTAGGGGGACAGGGGACCTACGAGCAGTACTTC. It codes for CASTTLGGQGTYEQYF.

The chain joins TRBV7-2 to TRBJ1-2, with 9 nucleotides matching TRBD1. V lost 5 bases and J lost 5; bases outside the gene matches: 9. The germline gives CDR1 SGHTA, CDR2 FQGNSA. CDR3 size: 15 residues. The CDR3 protein is CASSLQGALGYGYTF. CDR3 coding DNA: TGTGCCAGCAGCCTACAGGGGGCGCTGGGGTATGGCTACACCTTC.

V and J are TRBV6-5 and TRBJ2-1; the match to TRBD2 covers 8 bases. This CDR3 spans 16 amino acids. V was pared by 2 bases and J by 8 bases, with 11 bases of the junction left unmatched. In germline, CDR1 is MNHEY, CDR2 SVGAGI. For the CDR3, the DNA is TGTGCCAGCAGTTACCGAGGGACTAGTAACGGGGATGAGCAGTTCTTC. This sequence encodes CASSYRGTSNGDEQFF.

The J gene is TRBJ2-7, the V gene TRBV23-1, with 12 positions matching TRBD1. TRBV23-1 is recorded as an ORF, its role being uncertain. V was clipped by 0 bases and J by 4 bases; unmatched bases: 4. This CDR3 contains 16 residues. The DNA for the CDR3 is TGCGCCAGCAGTCAATCAGGGGACAGGGGGCAATACGAGCAGTACTTC. It yields the protein CASSQSGDRGQYEQYF.

V gene TRBV6-6 combines with J gene TRBJ1-3, with D perhaps TRBD1 (5 bases). The CDR3 is 15 residues long. Trimming left V 6 bases short and J 0 bases short, with 12 bases between. Germline values: CDR1 MNHNY, CDR2 SVGAGI (reference sequence). The CDR3 loop is CASRDRTYSGNTIYF. CDR3 nucleotide sequence: TGTGCCAGCAGAGACAGAACTTACTCTGGAAACACCATATATTTT.

The V call is TRBV7-2, the J call TRBJ2-5; tentatively, D is TRBD2 (6 bases). The V end lost 7 bases, the J end lost 5 bases, and 23 bases lay between the germline ends. The CDR3 covers 16 residues. Per the germline V gene, CDR1 is SGHTA and CDR2 is FQGNSA. CDR3 amino acids: CASTPRAGPPRETQYF. CDR3 nucleotide sequence: TGTGCCAGCACCCCTCGGGCGGGACCCCCGCGGGAGACCCAGTACTTC. Full variable domain (remainder filled in from reference TRBV7-2 and TRBJ2-5): GAGVSQSPSNKVTEKGKDVELRCDPISGHTALYWYRQSLGQGLEFLIYFQGNSAPDKSGLPSDRFSAERTGGSVSTLTIQRTQQEDSAVYLCASTPRAGPPRETQYFGPGTRLLVL.